The clone carrying this T cell receptor beta chain showed up just once. What it recognizes is unknown. The sample comes from a study of cytomegalovirus exposure and HLA in healthy donors. Overall study results and limits: Listed as cytomegalovirus-associated were 164 TCR beta chains.

The PCR used 60 Vbeta and 13 Jbeta primers. Clones were read by immunoSEQ multiplex PCR, and TCRdb kept only the in-frame ones, dropping some. The repertoire holds some 130,000 clones, with 82% as singletons. The CDR3 consists of 13 residues. Germline V gene data show CDR1 as SGHRS and CDR2 as YFSETQ. This clonotype was sampled from a boy between 5 and 17 years old in good health and CMV-seronegative. V and J are TRBV5-1 and TRBJ2-5, with D perhaps TRBD1 (5 bases). The J call may be wrong; the DNA end is better matched by TRBJ2-7. The sequencing input was PBMCs. CDR3 residues: CASSPGPGYEQYF. For the CDR3, the DNA is TGCGCCAGCAGCCCAGGGCCCGGCTACGAGCAGTACTTC.